This T cell receptor (beta chain) is from a study of T cells in Graves' hyperthyroidism and ophthalmopathy. Details on this clonotype: Its antigen is unidentified.

Under 3 months was the duration of disease in ophthalmopathy patients, who also had a Clinical Activity Score of at least 3 and a NOSPECS grade of at least 4. The study based diagnoses on clinical symptoms, serum thyroxine and TRAb, thyroid ultrasound and orbital computed tomography. Study-wide results and limits: A model of 13 V-J features distinguished ophthalmopathy from stable hyperthyroidism. Researchers found most expanded thyroid clonotypes above 0.001 in blood as well.

The source material, RNA transcripts, was used to amplify TCR beta CDR3 regions. Using the HTBI primer set, a first-round RT-PCR was run on the TCR CDR3. TCRdb reprocessed the multiplex PCR reads via MiXCR and lists one record per CDR3 protein. The data hold hundreds of thousands of distinct CDR3 sequences, with roughly 24% observed a single time. The ends were cut back, 5 bases at V and 0 bases at J, with 7 bases in the middle. This CDR3 comprises 13 residues. Germline CDR1 and CDR2: MDHEN and SYDVKM. The source is a woman between 25 and 40 years old with Graves' ophthalmopathy. V gene TRBV28 combines with J gene TRBJ2-5; D remains unclear. Sequencing was carried out using blood. Written as DNA, the CDR3 is TGTGCCAGCAGTACGGAGTACCAAGAGACCCAGTACTTC. Translation gives CASSTEYQETQYF.